This T cell receptor (beta chain) was recovered during a study of T cells in Graves' hyperthyroidism and ophthalmopathy (dated by TCRdb to the late 2010s). With respect to the entire study: Peripheral blood was sampled at the time of initial diagnosis, prior to any treatment. To identify TCR V-J signatures that set the groups apart, the researchers used a discovery cohort of 100 patients, made up of 40 to 45 with Graves' ophthalmopathy and some 60 with stable Graves' hyperthyroidism. Prospective prediction of ophthalmopathy was tested in an independent validation cohort consisting of fewer than 20 hyperthyroidism patients and around 16 patients who later progressed to ophthalmopathy. For training and testing, the approximately 97 patients in the discovery cohort were randomly divided in a 7:3 ratio. The study also compared thyroid tissue and blood T-cell repertoires from more than five Graves' hyperthyroidism patients. Once sampling was done, hyperthyroidism patients were given methimazole at a starting dose of 30 mg daily, whereas ophthalmopathy patients were given high-dose intravenous methylprednisolone. The paper reports TCR Vbeta CDR3 sequencing of some 140 peripheral blood samples: some 44 ophthalmopathy, fewer than 80 hyperthyroidism and around 17 progressor patients. Findings and caveats that apply to the study as a whole: No statistical method was used to set the sample size in advance, and investigators knew the group allocation. In validation, the model predicted progression to ophthalmopathy a median of about 6.5 months before onset, with 70% to 71% sensitivity and about 72% specificity. Most expanded thyroid clonotypes (frequency above 0.001) were also detected in blood, suggesting blood repertoires may reflect thyroid immune responses. A model built on a 13 V-J signature distinguished ophthalmopathy from stable hyperthyroidism, reaching over 85% sensitivity and around 81% specificity in cross-validation and 80%/75% in testing.

Concerning this clonotype: Its recognized antigen is unknown. The junction shows a germline mismatch at one end, possibly a read error.

The germline V gene encodes CDR1 ENHRY and CDR2 SYGVKD. There are 18 amino acids in the CDR3, from cysteine to phenylalanine inclusive. Only the CDR3 region is kept as DNA, spanning 54 bases read in frame from base 1. The TCR beta CDR3 regions were amplified from the RNA transcripts. A first-round RT-PCR of the TCR CDR3 used the HTBI primer set with the Qiagen OneStep RT-PCR kit. Libraries were constructed in a second round of multiplex PCR, after which size selection and purification were carried out. Paired-end sequencing of the libraries was performed with 100 bp reads on an Illumina HiSeq2000. Per the authors' processing: Raw data were processed with SOAPnuke, discarding reads with adapters, uncalled bases, mean Phred below 15, or no exact constant-primer or identifier match. High-quality paired reads were merged with COPE v1.2.5, and unique nucleotide sequences were defined as clonotypes. MiTCR v1.1 was used to align the clonotypes against IMGT TRBV, TRBD and TRBJ reference segments. Analysis was restricted to V-J combinations with a frequency above 0.0001, which covered 98% to 99.2% of repertoires. A TCS score was defined as the ratio between F50 (clonal expansion) and ExV (chaos), using BLOSUM62-based TCRdist between CDR3 peptides within each V-J. Welch's t-statistics and random forest reduced fewer than 600 V-J features to some 14, which were used in a naive Bayes classifier (R e1071). TCRdb's own reprocessing of the public reads used fastp at Q25 and MiXCR and kept productive beta chains. Each entry is one CDR3 protein sequence, shown with its most common DNA and genes. The authors' filters were not applied to this entry. The sample table lists around 600,000 distinct CDR3 sequences, about a sixth of them with a count of one. About 3.5% of the sample lies in the top ten.

Moderately to severely active disease, a Clinical Activity Score of at least 3, a NOSPECS grade of at least 4, and a duration under 3 months were present in ophthalmopathy patients. Any patient with an uncontrolled infection, another autoimmune disease, pregnancy or lactation was excluded. Clinical symptoms, serum thyroxine and TRAb, thyroid ultrasound, and orbital computed tomography formed the basis for the diagnoses. PBMCs were isolated from about 9.2 ml of fresh peripheral blood by Ficoll-Paque density gradient centrifugation. Trizol reagent was used to extract total RNA, and RNA quality was then checked on an Agilent 2100 Bioanalyzer.

The sequenced sample was blood. This clonotype was sampled from a woman aged 35 to 49 with Graves' ophthalmopathy. The sequence is built from TRBV10-3 and TRBJ1-3, with 9 junctional bases fitting TRBD1. The encoded CDR3 is CASSTWTGAPSSGNTIYF. The nucleotide sequence is TGTGCCAGCAGTACCTGGACAGGGGCCCCGAGCTCTGGAAACACCATATATTTT.